Listed below are T cell receptor beta chains from one sample, sequenced in a study of blood T cell repertoires in COVID-19. Sequenced by immunoSEQ multiplex PCR; TCRdb stores in-frame clones only, minus some. The table records roughly 200,000 clones, roughly 84% of them present only once. Material for sequencing was peripheral blood. The receptor source for this set is a woman in her forties with COVID-19, enrolled during active disease. Each CDR3 is given with its conserved first and last residue. A D gene is named only where the DNA matches it firmly. The listing skips clone size in some rows; elsewhere it reads once, few, many or a size class.

>TRBV2|NA|few|TRBJ2-7
CASSGYEQYF
TGTGCCAGCAGCGGCTACGAGCAGTACTTC
>TRBV15|NA|NA|TRBJ1-1
CATSRDLRGLGTEAFF
TGTGCCACCAGCAGAGATCTACGGGGATTGGGCACTGAAGCTTTCTTT
>TRBV5-1|TRBD1|NA|TRBJ1-2
CASKGTRDRRIYGYTF
TGCGCCAGCAAGGGGACCCGGGACAGGCGTATCTATGGCTACACCTTC
>TRBV6-5|TRBD1|NA|TRBJ2-7
CASTLDRGRVYEQYF
TGTGCCAGCACCCTCGACAGGGGTCGGGTCTACGAGCAGTACTTC
>TRBV11-3|NA|NA|TRBJ2-3
CASSLSRGTDTQYF
TGTGCCAGCAGCCTTAGCAGGGGCACAGATACGCAGTATTTT
>TRBV19|NA|NA|TRBJ2-4
CATSSRGSKNIQYF
TGTGCCACCTCCTCCAGGGGATCCAAAAACATTCAGTACTTC
>TRBV6-6|NA|NA|TRBJ1-1
CASSYRQNTEAFF
TGTGCCAGCAGTTACCGACAGAACACTGAAGCTTTCTTT
>TRBV18|NA|once|TRBJ2-1
CASSPLFGGGEQFF
TGTGCCAGCTCACCACTTTTTGGAGGTGGTGAGCAGTTCTTC
>TRBV27|TRBD1|NA|TRBJ2-3
CASSLKGARGTDTQYF
TGTGCCAGCAGTTTAAAGGGGGCGCGGGGCACAGATACGCAGTATTTT
>TRBV5-1|TRBD2|once|TRBJ2-3
CASSLRTSGGARRDTQYF
TGCGCCAGCAGCCTCCGGACTAGCGGGGGGGCGCGACGAGATACGCAGTATTTT
>TRBV3-1/TRBV3-2|NA|few|TRBJ1-1
CASSSRTGRNTEAFF
TGTGCCAGCAGCTCTAGAACAGGACGGAACACTGAAGCTTTCTTT
>TRBV18|NA|NA|TRBJ1-6
CASSPPFSGYNSPLHF
TGTGCCAGCTCACCACCGTTCTCGGGCTATAATTCACCCCTCCACTTT
>TRBV27|NA|once|TRBJ1-1
CASMTENTEAFF
TGTGCCAGCATGACAGAGAACACTGAAGCTTTCTTT
>TRBV4-1|NA|NA|TRBJ1-4
CASSPPLGATNEKLFF
TGCGCCAGCAGCCCTCCCTTAGGGGCAACTAATGAAAAACTGTTTTTT
>TRBV27|NA|few|TRBJ1-5
CASSLLPTGGNQPQHF
TGTGCCAGCAGTTTATTGCCAACAGGTGGCAATCAGCCCCAGCATTTT
>TRBV27|TRBD1|once|TRBJ1-2
CASSFRSTGSGYTF
TGTGCCAGCAGTTTCAGGTCGACAGGGTCGGGCTACACCTTC
>TRBV5-1|TRBD2|NA|TRBJ2-1
CASSLRVAGASYNEQFF
TGCGCCAGCAGCTTGAGGGTAGCGGGGGCCTCCTACAATGAGCAGTTCTTC
>TRBV7-2|NA|NA|TRBJ2-5
CASSSLRLISETQYF
TGTGCCAGCAGCTCCCTAAGACTCATATCCGAGACCCAGTACTTC
>TRBV7-9|TRBD2|NA|TRBJ2-5
CASSPRLAGYRQETQYF
TGTGCCAGCAGCCCGCGACTAGCGGGATACAGGCAAGAGACCCAGTACTTC
>TRBV27|NA|NA|TRBJ2-6
CASSPPPGAGANVLTF
TGTGCCAGCAGTCCCCCCCCGGGAGCCGGGGCCAACGTCCTGACTTTC
>TRBV28|NA|NA|TRBJ1-1
CASSYPTDGKNTEAFF
TGTGCCAGCAGCTATCCCACGGACGGGAAGAACACTGAAGCTTTCTTT
>TRBV16|NA|few|TRBJ1-3
CASSQSSGNTIYF
TGTGCCAGCAGCCAGAGCTCTGGAAACACCATATATTTT
>TRBV29-1|TRBD1|NA|TRBJ1-2
CSVEDAGTGEGYTF
TGCAGCGTTGAAGACGCCGGGACAGGGGAGGGCTACACCTTC
>TRBV11-2|TRBD2|NA|TRBJ2-2
CASSPRGREGTGELFF
TGTGCCAGCAGCCCGAGAGGGAGGGAAGGCACCGGGGAGCTGTTTTTT
>TRBV5-1|NA|NA|TRBJ2-2
CASSWGTYTGELFF
TGCGCCAGCAGCTGGGGGACATACACCGGGGAGCTGTTTTTT
>TRBV5-1|NA|NA|TRBJ2-5
CATQRDSQETQYF
TGCGCCACCCAGAGGGATAGCCAAGAGACCCAGTACTTC
>TRBV5-4|TRBD1|NA|TRBJ1-1
CASSSTGGDTEAFF
TGTGCCAGCAGCTCGACAGGGGGGGACACTGAAGCTTTCTTT
>TRBV19|NA|NA|TRBJ1-2
CASSITHPGGYGYTF
TGTGCCAGTAGTATAACCCACCCGGGGGGCTATGGCTACACCTTC
>TRBV6-6|TRBD1|once|TRBJ1-1
CASSYPGQGNTEAFF
TGTGCCAGCAGTTACCCCGGACAGGGGAACACTGAAGCTTTCTTT
>TRBV5-6|TRBD1|once|TRBJ1-6
CASRGTGGRGNSPLHF
TGTGCCAGCAGGGGGACAGGGGGCAGAGGTAATTCACCCCTCCACTTT
>TRBV10-3|TRBD1|NA|TRBJ1-2
CAIGDRGNYGYTF
TGTGCCATCGGGGACAGGGGTAACTATGGCTACACCTTC
>TRBV5-1|NA|NA|TRBJ2-5
CASSLVASETQYF
TGCGCCAGCAGCTTGGTTGCGTCAGAGACCCAGTACTTC
>TRBV6-5|TRBD2|NA|TRBJ2-1
CASSRLAGGHNEQFF
TGTGCCAGCAGCCGACTAGCGGGAGGCCACAATGAGCAGTTCTTC
>TRBV4-1|TRBD1|NA|TRBJ1-5
CASSHRDRGNQPQHF
TGCGCCAGCAGCCACCGGGACAGGGGCAATCAGCCCCAGCATTTT
>TRBV28|NA|NA|TRBJ2-1
CASRGNRHRENEQFF
TGTGCCAGCAGGGGAAATAGGCACAGGGAGAATGAGCAGTTCTTC
>TRBV15|NA|NA|TRBJ1-1
CATSRPAGGRYTEAFF
TGTGCCACCAGCAGACCCGCAGGAGGGCGGTACACTGAAGCTTTCTTT
>TRBV27|NA|once|TRBJ2-7
CASSLVRPAYEQYF
TGTGCCAGCAGCCTAGTACGCCCAGCCTACGAGCAGTACTTC
>TRBV11-2|NA|NA|TRBJ2-5
CASSLEFNTYQETQYF
TGTGCCAGCAGCTTAGAATTTAACACCTACCAAGAGACCCAGTACTTC
>TRBV10-1|NA|NA|TRBJ1-1
CASSEQVGTEAFF
TGCGCCAGCAGTGAACAGGTCGGCACTGAAGCTTTCTTT
>TRBV4-1|NA|NA|TRBJ2-1
CASSQDRVGRGEQFF
TGCGCCAGCAGCCAAGATCGAGTGGGGCGCGGTGAGCAGTTCTTC
>TRBV27|TRBD1|once|TRBJ1-5
CASSPTGGYSNQPQHF
TGTGCCAGCAGTCCCACAGGGGGGTATAGCAATCAGCCCCAGCATTTT
>TRBV9|NA|many|TRBJ2-7
CASSVMWAPNYEQYF
TGTGCCAGCAGCGTGATGTGGGCGCCGAACTACGAGCAGTACTTC
>TRBV2|NA|NA|TRBJ1-1
CASSGGVGYTEAFF
TGTGCCAGCAGTGGGGGGGTTGGGTACACTGAAGCTTTCTTT
>TRBV4-2|NA|few|TRBJ2-5
CASSQDPSGETQYF
TGTGCCAGCAGCCAAGATCCGTCAGGGGAGACCCAGTACTTC
>TRBV7-3|NA|NA|TRBJ1-2
CASSLSPTGNYGYTF
TGTGCCAGCAGCTTAAGCCCTACAGGGAACTATGGCTACACCTTC
>TRBV9|NA|NA|TRBJ2-2
CASSNGRAGELFF
TGTGCCAGCAGCAATGGGAGAGCCGGGGAGCTGTTTTTT
>TRBV9|TRBD1|NA|TRBJ1-1
CASSPAGTGGRRTEAFF
TGTGCCAGCAGCCCAGCTGGGACAGGGGGCAGGAGGACTGAAGCTTTCTTT
>TRBV6-5|TRBD2|NA|TRBJ2-2
CASSPLAGNGELFF
TGTGCCAGCAGTCCGCTAGCGGGGAACGGGGAGCTGTTTTTT
>TRBV5-1|NA|NA|TRBJ1-1
CASSPRGGPTEAFF
TGCGCCAGCAGCCCTCGGGGGGGTCCCACTGAAGCTTTCTTT
>TRBV9|NA|NA|TRBJ1-3
CASGALNTIYF
TGTGCCTCAGGGGCCCTGAACACCATATATTTT
>TRBV5-1|NA|few|TRBJ1-3
CASSLDSRGNTIYF
TGCGCCAGCAGCTTGGATAGCCGGGGAAACACCATATATTTT
>TRBV5-1|NA|NA|TRBJ2-2
CASSLSRTSVGELFF
TGCGCCAGCAGCTTGTCCCGCACCTCGGTCGGGGAGCTGTTTTTT
>TRBV6-5|TRBD1|NA|TRBJ2-7
CASSPETGFLTRQYF
TGTGCCAGCAGTCCGGAGACAGGGTTTCTTACGAGGCAGTACTTC
>TRBV27|NA|NA|TRBJ1-4
CASSSATENEKLFF
TGTGCCAGCAGTTCAGCGACAGAGAATGAAAAACTGTTTTTT
>TRBV28|TRBD1|once|TRBJ1-1
CASSPDRAEAFF
TGTGCCAGCAGCCCGGACAGGGCTGAAGCTTTCTTT